This T cell receptor (beta chain) was sequenced for a study of T cells after yellow fever vaccination. Overall study results and limits: The secondary response was weaker, and its peak arrived faster, on day 5 versus 15. Shared CD4/CD8 clonotypes were a small share, likely from convergent recombination.

Conversion of TCR transcripts into cDNA relied on 5'RACE template switching, which added a universal primer site and UMIs. A single record per CDR3 protein comes from TCRdb applying MiXCR to the 5' RACE reads. This table holds about 260,000 distinct CDR3 sequences, about 5.2% found once. This clonotype was observed at least ten times. Its antigen is not identified. The receptor comes from a man aged 18 to 29 who received the YFV17D yellow fever vaccine. The sample was CD4+ T cells sorted from PBMCs, taken on the day of the yellow fever booster vaccination.

The CDR3 DNA is TGCGCCAGCAGGAGGACCCACCAAGAGACCCAGTACTTC. It codes for CASRRTHQETQYF. The chain has TRBV5-1 and TRBJ2-5; D unresolved. This CDR3 is built from 13 residues. The V end was cut by 5 bases, the J end by 0 bases, with 8 bases between. CDR1 and CDR2 (germline): SGHRS, YFSETQ.